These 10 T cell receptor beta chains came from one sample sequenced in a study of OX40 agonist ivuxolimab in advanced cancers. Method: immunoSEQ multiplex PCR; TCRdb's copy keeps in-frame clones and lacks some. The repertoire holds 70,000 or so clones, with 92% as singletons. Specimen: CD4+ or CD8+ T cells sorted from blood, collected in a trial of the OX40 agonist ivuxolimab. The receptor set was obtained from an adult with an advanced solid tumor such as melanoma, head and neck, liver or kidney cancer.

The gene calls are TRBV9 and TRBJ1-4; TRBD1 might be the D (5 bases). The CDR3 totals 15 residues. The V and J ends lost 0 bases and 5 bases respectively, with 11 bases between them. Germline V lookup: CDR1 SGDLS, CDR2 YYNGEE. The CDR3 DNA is TGTGCCAGCAGCGTAGGGGGGACCGCAAATGAAAAACTGTTTTTT. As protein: CASSVGGTANEKLFF.

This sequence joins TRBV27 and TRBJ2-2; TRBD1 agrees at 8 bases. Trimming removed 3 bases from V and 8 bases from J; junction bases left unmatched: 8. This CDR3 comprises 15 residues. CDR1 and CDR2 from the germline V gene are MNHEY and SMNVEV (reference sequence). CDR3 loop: CASSFGQGAAGELFF. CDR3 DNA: TGTGCCAGCAGTTTTGGGCAGGGGGCTGCAGGGGAGCTGTTTTTT.

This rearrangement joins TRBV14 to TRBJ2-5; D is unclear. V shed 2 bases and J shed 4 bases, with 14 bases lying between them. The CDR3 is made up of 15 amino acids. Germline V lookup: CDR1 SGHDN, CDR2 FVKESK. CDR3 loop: CASSQLSRYAETQYF. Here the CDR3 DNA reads TGTGCCAGCAGCCAATTGTCGAGATACGCAGAGACCCAGTACTTC.

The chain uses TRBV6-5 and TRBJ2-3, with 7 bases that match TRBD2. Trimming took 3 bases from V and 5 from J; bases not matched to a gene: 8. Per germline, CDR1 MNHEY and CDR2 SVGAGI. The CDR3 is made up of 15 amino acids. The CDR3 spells CASSYPGLDGDTQYF. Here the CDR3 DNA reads TGTGCCAGCAGTTATCCCGGACTAGACGGAGATACGCAGTATTTT.

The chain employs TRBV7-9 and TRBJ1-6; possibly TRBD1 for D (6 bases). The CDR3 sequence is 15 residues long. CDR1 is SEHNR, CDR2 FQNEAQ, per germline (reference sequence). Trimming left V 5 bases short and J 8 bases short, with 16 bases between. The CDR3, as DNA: TGTGCCAGCAGCCCGAGGGGGGGAACGGATTCACCCCTCCACTTT. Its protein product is CASSPRGGTDSPLHF.

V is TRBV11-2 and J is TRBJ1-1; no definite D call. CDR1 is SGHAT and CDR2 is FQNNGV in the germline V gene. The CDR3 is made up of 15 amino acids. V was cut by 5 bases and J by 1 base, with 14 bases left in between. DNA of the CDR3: TGTGCCAGCAGCCCCGGACCCGAGGGGAACACTGAAGCTTTCTTT. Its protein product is CASSPGPEGNTEAFF.

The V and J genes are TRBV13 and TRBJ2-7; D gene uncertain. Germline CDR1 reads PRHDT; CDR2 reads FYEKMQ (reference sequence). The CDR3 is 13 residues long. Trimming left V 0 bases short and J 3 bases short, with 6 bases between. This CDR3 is CASSLGIGYEQYF. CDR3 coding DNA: TGTGCCAGCAGCTTAGGCATAGGCTACGAGCAGTACTTC.

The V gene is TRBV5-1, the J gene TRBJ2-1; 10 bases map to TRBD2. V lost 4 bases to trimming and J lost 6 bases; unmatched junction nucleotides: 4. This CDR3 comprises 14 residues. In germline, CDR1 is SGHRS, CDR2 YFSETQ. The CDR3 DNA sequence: TGCGCCAGCAGCCTAGCGGGGGCACTCAATGAGCAGTTCTTC. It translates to CASSLAGALNEQFF.

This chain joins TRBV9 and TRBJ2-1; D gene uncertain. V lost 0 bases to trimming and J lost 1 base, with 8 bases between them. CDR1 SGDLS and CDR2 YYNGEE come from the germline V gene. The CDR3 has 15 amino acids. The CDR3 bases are TGTGCCAGCAGCGTAGCGGCAGGATCCTACAATGAGCAGTTCTTC. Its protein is CASSVAAGSYNEQFF.

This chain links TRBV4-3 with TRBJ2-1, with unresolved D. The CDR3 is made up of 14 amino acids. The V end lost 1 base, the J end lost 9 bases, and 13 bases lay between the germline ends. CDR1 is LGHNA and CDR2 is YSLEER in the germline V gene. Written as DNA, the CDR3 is TGCGCCAGCAGCCAAGGGGCCGGCCATAGTGAGCAGTTCTTC. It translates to CASSQGAGHSEQFF.